This TCR beta chain was found in a study of human T cells and chemical hapten exposure. Study overall: Patch tests containing 0.01% DPC, applied to the upper back, were read at 6 days.

Time point given: patch test 1, 2 weeks after DPC sensitization. As to treatment: therapeutic diphenylcyclopropenone sensitization with weekly scalp DPC. The authors extracted total RNA from unfractionated whole blood. The table lists this clonotype with many counts. The CDR3 is 15 amino acids. Germline loops: CDR1 LGHNA, CDR2 YSLEER. With 7 bases removed from V and 1 base from J, the gap between germline ends came to 14 bases. Individual cDNA molecules received unique molecular identifiers in the library. Original methodology: Sample-level TCR yields exhibited a median of approximately 88,000, with a range of roughly 20,000 to 750,000. TCRdb processed the RACE reads anew with MiXCR; each CDR3 protein has one entry. In this record, the V and J calls reflect TCRdb's handling and not the investigators' own analysis. The repertoire has some 41,000 distinct CDR3 sequences, 3% to 4.5% of them found once; the top ten carry 20% to 30%.

This specimen was whole blood, taken in connection with sensitization to the hapten diphenylcyclopropenone (DPC). This TCR derives from a man in his fifties or sixties with alopecia areata. Some clones in this sample may be carry-over from other donors' samples. This chain uses TRBV4-3 with TRBJ2-1; maybe TRBD1 (5 bases). CDR3 loop: CASTEIAGSYNEQFF. In DNA form, the CDR3 reads TGCGCCAGCACCGAGATTGCAGGGTCCTACAATGAGCAGTTCTTC.